A selection of T cell receptor beta chains follows, all from one sample in a study of cytomegalovirus exposure and HLA in healthy donors. Only in-frame clones appear in the TCRdb table, and some are missing; sequencing was by immunoSEQ multiplex PCR. The top ten clones hold 5.4% of a sample with 90,000 to 110,000 clones, less than 70% of them seen once. Sequencing used PBMCs. The receptor set was obtained from a woman aged 65 to 85 in good health and CMV-seropositive. CDR3s include the opening cysteine and the closing phenylalanine or tryptophan. A D gene is named only where the DNA matches it firmly. Expanded clones are given a class, and other clones once, few, many or no size at all.

CDR3,DNA,size,D,V,J
CASTRGQHTDTQYF,TGTGCCAGCACGAGGGGGCAGCACACAGATACGCAGTATTTT,few,TRBD1,TRBV6-1,TRBJ2-3
CASSLAGSSGGQDTQYF,TGCGCCAGCAGCTTGGCCGGGTCTAGCGGGGGACAGGATACGCAGTATTTT,.,TRBD2,TRBV5-1,TRBJ2-3
CSAILAGTDTQYF,TGCAGCGCCATACTAGCGGGCACAGATACGCAGTATTTT,.,TRBD2,TRBV29-1,TRBJ2-3
CASSPGPSRGTEAFF,TGTGCCAGCAGCCCTGGACCATCCCGGGGCACTGAAGCTTTCTTT,.,.,TRBV7-6,TRBJ1-1
CAWSIGQSNSPLHF,TGTGCCTGGAGTATAGGACAGAGTAATTCACCCCTCCACTTT,.,.,TRBV30,TRBJ1-6
CASSLAGGGGAADTQYF,TGTGCCAGCAGCTTGGCCGGGGGCGGGGGGGCCGCAGATACGCAGTATTTT,.,TRBD2,TRBV5-4,TRBJ2-3
CSGGWKNTGELFF,TGCAGCGGCGGGTGGAAGAACACCGGGGAGCTGTTTTTT,.,.,TRBV29-1,TRBJ2-2
CASSLGWTTDEQFF,TGCGCCAGCAGCTTGGGGTGGACTACCGATGAGCAGTTCTTC,.,.,TRBV5-1,TRBJ2-1
CAISEGRTGGYIQYF,TGTGCCATCAGTGAGGGCCGGACAGGGGGATACATTCAGTACTTC,.,TRBD1,TRBV10-3,TRBJ2-4
CASSPKTGTANQQYF,TGTGCCAGTAGTCCCAAAACCGGGACAGCTAACCAGCAGTACTTC,few,TRBD1,TRBV19,TRBJ2-7
CASSPLAGGPDTQYF,TGTGCCAGCTCACCATTAGCGGGGGGTCCAGATACGCAGTATTTT,.,TRBD2,TRBV18,TRBJ2-3
CASGSTGLNTEAFF,TGTGCTAGTGGGTCAACAGGGTTGAACACTGAAGCTTTCTTT,once,.,TRBV12-5,TRBJ1-1
CASSLNVLETQYF,TGTGCCAGCAGCTTAAATGTCCTGGAGACCCAGTACTTC,.,.,TRBV11-3,TRBJ2-5
CASSDEGYNGDEQYF,TGTGCCAGCAGTGACGAGGGTTACAACGGCGACGAGCAGTACTTC,.,.,TRBV6-1,TRBJ2-7
CASSQSGTGNEKLFF,TGCGCCAGCAGCCAGTCCGGGACAGGGAATGAAAAACTGTTTTTT,.,TRBD1,TRBV4-1,TRBJ1-4
CASSGAGGPYTGELFF,TGTGCCAGCAGTGGGGCGGGGGGGCCGTACACCGGGGAGCTGTTTTTT,.,TRBD2,TRBV2,TRBJ2-2
CAGSNGGAGTEAFF,TGTGCCGGCTCAAACGGGGGGGCTGGTACTGAAGCTTTCTTT,few,.,TRBV6-1,TRBJ1-1
CASSYGTGNYGYTF,TGTGCCAGCAGTTACGGGACAGGGAACTATGGCTACACCTTC,.,TRBD1,TRBV6-5,TRBJ1-2
CASSTGQGASYEQYF,TGTGCCAGTAGTACTGGACAGGGGGCTTCCTACGAGCAGTACTTC,.,TRBD1,TRBV19,TRBJ2-7
CASSSTLTGLGAFF,TGTGCCAGTAGTTCCACCTTGACAGGCTTAGGGGCTTTCTTT,.,.,TRBV19,TRBJ1-1
CASSPLAGRGSSYEQYF,TGTGCCAGCAGCCCACTAGCGGGCCGGGGGAGCTCCTACGAGCAGTACTTC,few,TRBD2,TRBV2,TRBJ2-7
CASSPIVATIYF,TGTGCCAGCAGCCCGATAGTAGCCACCATATATTTT,.,.,TRBV14,TRBJ1-3
CASSLTGSYEQYF,TGCGCCAGCAGCTTGACAGGCTCCTACGAGCAGTACTTC,.,.,TRBV5-1,TRBJ2-7
CASSSDPTYEQYF,TGCGCCAGCAGCTCAGATCCCACCTACGAGCAGTACTTC,.,.,TRBV5-1,TRBJ2-7
CASSSRLAGVYNEQFF,TGTGCCAGCAGCTCCCGACTAGCGGGGGTATACAATGAGCAGTTCTTC,.,TRBD2,TRBV11-2,TRBJ2-1
CASSLGLAGGQYF,TGTGCCAGCAGCTTAGGTCTAGCGGGGGGGCAGTATTTT,.,TRBD2,TRBV7-9,TRBJ2-3
CASSLNQGVNPYEQYF,TGTGCCAGCAGCTTAAACCAGGGGGTTAATCCGTACGAGCAGTACTTC,once,TRBD1,TRBV7-9,TRBJ2-7